Below are 25 T cell receptor beta chains sequenced from a single sample in a study of shared clonotypes between healthy human individuals. Sequenced by immunoSEQ multiplex PCR; TCRdb stores in-frame clones only, minus some. The sample has approximately 500,000 clones, approximately 84% seen once. Sequenced: PBMCs. These receptors were taken from a woman between 35 and 50 years old in good health. Some clones in this sample may be carry-over from other donors' samples.

This clone was found many times. V usage is TRBV10-3 and J usage is TRBJ1-2; D is undetermined. V was cut by 2 bases and J by 7 bases, with 11 bases left in between. The CDR3 length is 13 residues. Germline V lookup: CDR1 ENHRY, CDR2 SYGVKD. CDR3 sequence: CAISEEGSAGYTF. CDR3 coding DNA: TGTGCCATCAGTGAGGAGGGTTCAGCTGGCTACACCTTC.

Worth noting for this clone: A read error is the likely source, as a far larger clone sits one nucleotide away. The rearrangement uses TRBV19 and TRBJ1-2; D unresolved. Germline V lookup: CDR1 LNHDA, CDR2 SQIVND (reference sequence). The CDR3 extends over 14 amino acids. Trimming stripped 5 bases from V and 4 bases from J, with 14 bases between. The CDR3 coding sequence is TGTGCCAGTAGTCCCAATCGACATGTCTATGGCTACACCTTC. Translated: CASSPNRHVYGYTF. The variable domain in full, with the rest retrieved from reference TRBV19 and TRBJ1-2, is DGGITQSPKYLFRKEGQNVTLSCEQNLNHDAMYWYRQDPGQGLRLIYYSQIVNDFQKGDIAEGYSVSREKKESFPLTVTSAQKNPTAFYLCASSPNRHVYGYTFGSGTRLTVV.

Details on this clone: This probably arose from a read error, given a far larger clone one base away. The chain couples TRBV9 to TRBJ2-7; 8 nucleotides line up with TRBD2. Germline V gene sequence: CDR1 SGDLS, CDR2 YYNGEE. V lost 4 bases to trimming and J lost 6 bases; unmatched junction nucleotides: 9. The CDR3 extends over 14 amino acids. The CDR3, as DNA: TGTGCCAGCAGCCACTCGGGGGGGACGGCCGAGCAGTACTTC. Translating gives CASSHSGGTAEQYF. Looking up the rest from reference TRBV9 and TRBJ2-7 gives the full variable domain: DSGVTQTPKHLITATGQRVTLRCSPRSGDLSVYWYQQSLDQGLQFLIQYYNGEERAKGNILERFSAQQFPDLHSELNLSSLELGDSALYFCASSHSGGTAEQYFGPGTRLTVT.

About this clone: A far bigger clonotype differs at one base, so this is likely a read error. The chain couples TRBV6-6 to TRBJ2-6; D not resolved. The CDR3 extends over 14 amino acids. Germline assignment: CDR1 MNHNY and CDR2 SVGAGI (reference sequence). The germline V and J ends were trimmed by 1 base and 2 bases, with 3 bases remaining between them. CDR3 loop: CASSYLTGANVLTF. The CDR3 nucleotides are TGTGCCAGCAGTTACTTGACTGGGGCCAACGTCCTGACTTTC.

The chain recombines TRBV5-1 with TRBJ2-7; TRBD2 agrees at 8 bases. CDR1 SGHRS and CDR2 YFSETQ come from the germline V gene. This CDR3 is built from 15 residues. With 3 bases clipped from V and 5 bases from J, the junction kept 10 bases outside the gene matches. The CDR3 sequence is CASSSGREGTHEQYF. The CDR3 DNA is TGCGCCAGCAGCTCAGGTCGGGAGGGTACCCACGAGCAGTACTTC.

This clone was detected many times. The chain has TRBV7-2 and TRBJ2-3; 11 nucleotides agree with TRBD2. Trimming cost V 1 base and J 1 base; bases outside gene matches: 10. CDR1 and CDR2 from the germline V gene are SGHTA and FQGNSA. The CDR3 extends over 19 amino acids. The DNA for the CDR3 is TGTGCCAGCAGCTTAGTGGGCCTAGCGGGAGGTATGGGCACAGATACGCAGTATTTT. Amino acid sequence: CASSLVGLAGGMGTDTQYF.

As regards this clone: A far larger clone lies a single base away; this is likely a read error. This chain links TRBV5-1 with TRBJ1-1; a possible D gene is TRBD1 (5 bases). Germline V gene sequence: CDR1 SGHRS, CDR2 YFSETQ. Trimming pared 0 bases from V and 4 bases from J, leaving 7 bases between. This CDR3 has 13 residues. In DNA, the CDR3 is TGCGCCAGCAGCTTGGAGGGGAGCACTGAAGCTTTCTTT. It is translated as CASSLEGSTEAFF.

The chain combines TRBV7-9 with TRBJ2-1; 9 nucleotides match TRBD1. This CDR3 is 13 amino acids long. Germline CDR1 SEHNR, CDR2 FQNEAQ (reference sequence). The V segment lost 3 bases and the J segment 9 bases; nucleotides outside the gene matches: 3. The CDR3 DNA sequence: TGTGCCAGCAGCTTGGGACAGGGTGGTGAGCAGTTCTTC. Its protein is CASSLGQGGEQFF.

The rearrangement uses TRBV30 and TRBJ1-1, with D maybe TRBD1 (6 bases). The CDR3 totals 11 residues. Per the germline V gene, CDR1 is GTSNPN and CDR2 is SVGIG (reference sequence). Deletions cut 1 base from V and 6 bases from J, with 6 bases between. CDR3 coding DNA: TGTGCCTGGAGTGGACAGGCTGAAGCTTTCTTT. It yields the protein CAWSGQAEAFF. The complete variable domain, with remaining parts taken from reference TRBV30 and TRBJ1-1, reads SQTIHQWPATLVQPVGSPLSLECTVEGTSNPNLYWYRQAAGRGLQLLFYSVGIGQISSEVPQNLSASRPQDRQFILSSKKLLLSDSGFYLCAWSGQAEAFFGQGTRLTVV.

This clone was seen just once. Additional DNA sequences in this sample encode the identical CDR3. V usage is TRBV28 and J usage is TRBJ2-7; 9 bases map to TRBD1. The germline V gene has CDR1 MDHEN and CDR2 SYDVKM. V dropped 6 bases and J dropped 3; count of bases not matched to a gene: 3. CDR3 size: 13 residues. In nucleotides, the CDR3 is TGTGCCAGCAGGACAGGGGGGATCTACGAGCAGTACTTC. It specifies CASRTGGIYEQYF.

This clone was counted a single time. The rearrangement uses TRBV7-6 and TRBJ1-2; D gene unclear. Germline-derived CDR1 and CDR2 are SGHVS and FNYEAQ. V shed 1 base and J shed 5 bases, with 8 bases lying between them. CDR3 length equals 13 residues. The CDR3 region has the DNA TGTGCCAGCAGCTTAGGGCCAGCATATGGCTACACCTTC. It specifies CASSLGPAYGYTF.

The chain joins TRBV5-1 to TRBJ1-1; no clear D. The CDR3 loop spans 14 amino acids. The germline V gene has CDR1 SGHRS and CDR2 YFSETQ. V lost 5 bases, J lost 1 base, and 12 bases lay in between. CDR3 coding DNA: TGCGCCAGCAGTTTTAAACTGGGGAACACTGAAGCTTTCTTT. Translating it yields CASSFKLGNTEAFF.

V and J are TRBV19 and TRBJ1-5; tentative D call: TRBD1 (5 bases). Germline values: CDR1 LNHDA, CDR2 SQIVND (reference sequence). V gave up 6 bases and J gave up 9 bases, with 15 bases separating them. This CDR3 region has 13 residues. The CDR3 DNA reads as TGTGCCAGTAGATTGGGACCACGGGGGCCCCAGCATTTT. It encodes CASRLGPRGPQHF. Supplemented by reference TRBV19 and TRBJ1-5, the full variable domain reads DGGITQSPKYLFRKEGQNVTLSCEQNLNHDAMYWYRQDPGQGLRLIYYSQIVNDFQKGDIAEGYSVSREKKESFPLTVTSAQKNPTAFYLCASRLGPRGPQHFGDGTRLSIL.

This chain links TRBV11-2 with TRBJ2-1; D remains unclear. CDR3 size: 14 residues. V was cut by 1 base and J by 5 bases, with 9 bases left in between. Germline values: CDR1 SGHAT, CDR2 FQNNGV. The CDR3 DNA is TGTGCCAGCAGCTTAGGGATTCCGAACAATGAGCAGTTCTTC. The encoded protein is CASSLGIPNNEQFF.

The genes are TRBV10-2 and TRBJ2-7; tentatively, D is TRBD2 (6 bases). The CDR3 length is 14 residues. The V end was cut by 5 bases, the J end by 2 bases, with 13 bases between. The germline CDR1 and CDR2 sequences are WSHSY and SAAADI. The CDR3 DNA sequence: TGCGCCAGCAGTTCCGGGAGACACCCCTACGAGCAGTACTTC. Residues: CASSSGRHPYEQYF.

In the case of this clone: Since a much larger clone is just one base distant, this may be a read error. The rearrangement uses TRBV10-2 and TRBJ2-5, with TRBD2 identical over 10 bases. Germline V lookup: CDR1 WSHSY, CDR2 SAAADI. CDR3 size: 13 residues. The CDR3 DNA sequence: TGCGCCGGCAGTCTAGCGGGAGTAGAGACCCAGTACTTC. This gives the protein CAGSLAGVETQYF.

Note on this clone: A far larger clone is just one base off, so this is likely a read error. The chain uses TRBV4-2 and TRBJ2-7; tentative D call: TRBD1 (5 bases). This CDR3 is built from 12 residues. Germline V gene sequence: CDR1 LGHNA, CDR2 YNFKEQ. The CDR3 region is CTSSQGGYEQYF. The CDR3 DNA sequence: TGTACCAGCAGCCAGGGCGGTTACGAGCAGTACTTC.

Points on this clone: Since a much larger clone is just one base distant, this may be a read error. The chain couples TRBV28 to TRBJ1-2, with D maybe TRBD1 (6 bases). CDR3 size: 12 residues. Germline lookup yields CDR1 MDHEN and CDR2 SYDVKM. Trimming removed 6 bases from V and 4 bases from J, with 9 bases in between. The CDR3 nucleotides read TGTGCCAGCAGCTTGGACAGCTATGGCTACACCTTC. This sequence encodes CASSLDSYGYTF.

The chain couples TRBV5-8 to TRBJ2-7, with D possibly TRBD1 on 6 matching bases. Germline CDR1 and CDR2: SGHTS and YDEGEE. V lost 0 bases to trimming and J lost 4 bases, with 14 bases between them. The CDR3 length is 15 residues. DNA for the CDR3: TGTGCCAGCAGCTTGGGAACAGGGTTTGGGTACGAGCAGTACTTC. Its protein product is CASSLGTGFGYEQYF.

On this clone: This probably arose from a read error, given a far larger clone one base away. The rearrangement joins TRBV30 to TRBJ2-7; D is possibly TRBD1 (5 bases). Germline V CDR1 and CDR2: GTSNPN, SVGIG (reference sequence). The CDR3 runs 13 residues. DNA for the CDR3: TGTGCCTGGAGTCTGGACATGAGCTACGATCAGTACTTC. Translating it yields CAWSLDMSYDQYF.

This clone was recorded only once. The chain recombines TRBV5-6 with TRBJ2-5; tentative D call: TRBD2 (5 bases). V dropped 2 bases and J dropped 6 bases, with 11 bases sitting between them. The CDR3 totals 13 residues. Per the germline V gene, CDR1 is SGHDT and CDR2 is YYEEEE. The chain's CDR3 is CASSFDPGKTQYF. As DNA, the CDR3 is TGTGCCAGCAGCTTCGACCCGGGAAAGACCCAGTACTTC.

CDR3 sequence reads: CASSLVDRTGVYEQFF. In DNA, the CDR3 is TGTGCCAGCAGCTTAGTGGATCGGACGGGCGTCTATGAGCAGTTCTTC. The chain uses TRBV7-2 and TRBJ2-1; D not resolved. V shed 1 base and J shed 8 bases, with 18 bases lying between them. The CDR3 sequence is 16 residues long. CDR1 SGHTA and CDR2 FQGNSA come from the germline V gene.

Of note for this clone: A far larger clone differs by one base, so this is likely a read error. CDR3 sequence reads: CSVVQAGLEQFF. CDR3 sequence (DNA): TGCAGCGTTGTACAGGCGGGCCTCGAGCAGTTCTTC. The J gene is TRBJ2-1, the V gene TRBV29-1; either TRBD1 or TRBD2 may supply D (5 bases each). CDR1 SQVTM and CDR2 ANQGSEA come from the germline V gene. V lost 4 bases to trimming and J lost 10 bases, with 14 bases between them. The CDR3 sequence is 12 residues long.

The chain carries TRBV15 and TRBJ2-7; D possibly corresponds to TRBD2 (6 bases). CDR1 and CDR2 from the germline V gene are LNHNV and YYDKDF (reference sequence). V lost 3 bases and J lost 6, with 21 bases in between. This CDR3 is built from 16 residues. CDR3 residues: CATSSGGKPTQLEQYF. Written as DNA, the CDR3 is TGTGCCACCAGCAGTGGGGGGAAACCTACACAGCTCGAGCAGTACTTC.

This chain joins TRBV10-3 and TRBJ2-7; D not certain. The CDR3 is 11 amino acids. Germline V lookup: CDR1 ENHRY, CDR2 SYGVKD. The V and J ends lost 6 bases and 5 bases respectively, with 8 bases between them. The DNA for the CDR3 is TGTGCCATCAGGTCTGGGGACGAGCAGTACTTC. Amino acids: CAIRSGDEQYF.